The rows below give T cell receptor beta chains drawn from one sample of a study of identical twins. MiXCR, applied by TCRdb to the 5' RACE reads, yields one record per CDR3 protein. Here the sample spans some 730,000 distinct CDR3 sequences, 18% being singletons. The data were also submitted as part of a second study, on T cells expressing NK-cell markers.

Sequencing input: PBMCs. These receptors were obtained from a woman aged 18 to 35 in good health. Both conserved end residues are part of each CDR3. Only some rows state a clone size, as once, few, many or a class for expanded clones.

V gene,clone size,CDR3 protein
TRBV12-3/TRBV12-4,few,CASSLAQGVLGNTIYF
TRBV29-1,few,CSVAWSQRGQETQYF
TRBV7-6,few,CASSLDGTGSLEGYTF
TRBV12-3/TRBV12-4,many,CASLRGENTEAFF
TRBV12-3/TRBV12-4,few,CASSFGGSGSTDTQYF
TRBV5-1,few,CASSLSGGRANEQFF
TRBV7-9,few,CASSLGTTWGHEQYF
TRBV7-2,many,CASSLVGGSYNEQFF
TRBV30,NA,CAWSVLGDTQYF
TRBV12-3/TRBV12-4,few,CASSPSSKGSLYGYTF
TRBV6-5,NA,CASSYVQGRDNEQFF
TRBV10-3,NA,CAISESRGLAGSGEQFF
TRBV12-3/TRBV12-4,NA,CASSPGRGRLNTDTQYF
TRBV25-1,NA,CASSHTGTGYEQYF
TRBV7-2,few,CASSLVLAYEQYF
TRBV5-1,many,CASSSGTVTDTQYF
TRBV10-3,NA,CAIRIPGPQADTQYF
TRBV4-2,many,CASSQDGSQPQHF
TRBV20-1,many,CSALLAGGGYEQYF
TRBV7-3,few,CASSVTTGYEQFF
TRBV2,NA,CASSSSGGGGYTF
TRBV12-3/TRBV12-4,NA,CASSRAQRGEQYF
TRBV6-5,NA,CASSYLPGGYYEQYF
TRBV20-1,NA,CSAPPSTGANVLTF
TRBV12-3/TRBV12-4,many,CASSYDLNTEAFF
TRBV6-5,once,CASSLASGAQYF
TRBV9,few,CASSVAIGPYEQYF